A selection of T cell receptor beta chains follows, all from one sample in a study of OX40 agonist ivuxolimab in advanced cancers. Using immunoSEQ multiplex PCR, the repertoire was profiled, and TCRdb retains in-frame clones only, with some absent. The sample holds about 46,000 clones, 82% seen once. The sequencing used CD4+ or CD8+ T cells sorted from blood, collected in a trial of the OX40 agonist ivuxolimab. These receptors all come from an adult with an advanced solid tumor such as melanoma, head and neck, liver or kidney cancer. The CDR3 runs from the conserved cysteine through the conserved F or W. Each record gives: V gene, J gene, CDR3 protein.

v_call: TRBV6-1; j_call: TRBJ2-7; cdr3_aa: CASSLQGGQYF
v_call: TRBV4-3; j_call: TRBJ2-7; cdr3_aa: CASSQAMTSGAEQYF
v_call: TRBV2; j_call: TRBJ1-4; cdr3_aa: CASSEVPPGNEKLFF
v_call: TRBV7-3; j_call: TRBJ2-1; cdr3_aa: CASSSQPAGAGIYNEQFF
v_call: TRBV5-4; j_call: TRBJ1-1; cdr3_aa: CASSPGGGVNTEAFF
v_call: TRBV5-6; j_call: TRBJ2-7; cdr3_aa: CASSLEQGRDEQYF
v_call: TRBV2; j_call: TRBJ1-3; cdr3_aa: CASSPRVSGNTIYF
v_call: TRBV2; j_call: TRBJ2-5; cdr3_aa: CASRGREGGETQYF
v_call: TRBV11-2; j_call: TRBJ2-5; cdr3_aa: CASSLAQGSWETQYF
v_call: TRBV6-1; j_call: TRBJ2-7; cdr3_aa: CASSELSSAVHEQYF
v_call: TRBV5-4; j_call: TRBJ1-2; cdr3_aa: CASSSWQSYGYTF
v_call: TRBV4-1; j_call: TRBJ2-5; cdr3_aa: CASSHSPGLQETQYF
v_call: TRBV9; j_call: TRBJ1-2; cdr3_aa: CASSVYGARTVYGYTF
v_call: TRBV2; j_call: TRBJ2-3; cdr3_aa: CASSNGAGGSDTQYF
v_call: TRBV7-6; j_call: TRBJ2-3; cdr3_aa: CASSPAGLAGGDTQYF
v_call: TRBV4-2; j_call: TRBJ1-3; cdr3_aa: CASSQETEPSGNTIYF
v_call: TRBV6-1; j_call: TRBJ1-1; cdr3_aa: CASSEGPGQGTAFF
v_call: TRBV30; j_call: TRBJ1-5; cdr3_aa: CAWSQDRVQPQHF
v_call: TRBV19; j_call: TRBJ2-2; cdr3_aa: CASTVHTGELFF
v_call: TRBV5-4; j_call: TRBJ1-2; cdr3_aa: CASSSGAGSQGGLGGYTF
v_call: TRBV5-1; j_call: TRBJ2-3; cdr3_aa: CASSLRRGDTQYF
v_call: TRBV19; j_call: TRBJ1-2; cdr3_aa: CASSMVRGQGRGYTF
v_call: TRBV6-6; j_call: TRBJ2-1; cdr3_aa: CASRYLGVGFNEQFF
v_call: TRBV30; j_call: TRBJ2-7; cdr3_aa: CAWSSSYEQYF
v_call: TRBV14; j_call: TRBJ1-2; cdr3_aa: CASSPKDYGYTF
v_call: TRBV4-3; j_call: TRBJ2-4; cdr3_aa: CASSHAAGNIQYF
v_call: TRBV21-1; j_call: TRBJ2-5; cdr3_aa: CASSKGSSMRQPNGETQYF
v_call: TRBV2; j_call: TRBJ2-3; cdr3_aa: CASSENQPPTDTQYF
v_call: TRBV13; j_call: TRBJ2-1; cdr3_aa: CASSAKQGSYNEQFF
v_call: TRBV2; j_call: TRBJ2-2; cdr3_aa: CASTGTGITGELFF
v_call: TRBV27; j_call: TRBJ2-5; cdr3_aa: CASSPSPYQETQYF
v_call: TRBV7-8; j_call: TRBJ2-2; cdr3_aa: CASSRANTGELFF
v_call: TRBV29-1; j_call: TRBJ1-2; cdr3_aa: CSVQGLRDGYTF
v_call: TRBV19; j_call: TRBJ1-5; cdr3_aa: CATSTGYQPQHF
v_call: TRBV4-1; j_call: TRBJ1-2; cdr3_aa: CASSQGGGYGYTF
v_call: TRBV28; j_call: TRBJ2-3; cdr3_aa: CASSQGSLLTDTQYF
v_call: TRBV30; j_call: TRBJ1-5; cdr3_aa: CAWKRGNSNQPQHF
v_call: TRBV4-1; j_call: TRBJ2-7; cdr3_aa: CASSRGSFSYEQYF
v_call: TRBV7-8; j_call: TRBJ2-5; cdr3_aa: CASSLELSGGGYQETQYF
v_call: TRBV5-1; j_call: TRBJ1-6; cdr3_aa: CASSLGGGDNSPLHF
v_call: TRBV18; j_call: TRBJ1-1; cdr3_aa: CASSPTRTGHTEAFF
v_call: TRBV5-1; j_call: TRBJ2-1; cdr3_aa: CASSELAGAIYNEQFF
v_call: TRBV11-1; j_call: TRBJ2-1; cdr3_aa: CASSPLGQGALAGNNEQFF
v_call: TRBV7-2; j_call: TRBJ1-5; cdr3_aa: CASSQSAGQPQHF
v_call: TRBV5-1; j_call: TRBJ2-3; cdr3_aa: CASSPGSTDTQYF
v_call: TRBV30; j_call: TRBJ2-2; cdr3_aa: CAWSVGRPNTGELFF
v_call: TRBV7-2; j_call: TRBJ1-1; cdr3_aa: CASSLSGGRTAIEAFF
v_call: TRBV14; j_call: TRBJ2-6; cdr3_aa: CASSPGGSAGANVLTF
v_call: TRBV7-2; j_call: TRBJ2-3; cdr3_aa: CASSFSFTDTQYF
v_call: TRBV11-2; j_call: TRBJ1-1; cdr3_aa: CASSYGGTEAEAFF
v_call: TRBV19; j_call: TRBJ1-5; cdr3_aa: CASRWGQGGGNQPQHF
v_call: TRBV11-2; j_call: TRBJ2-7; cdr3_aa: CASSPGGDRQYF
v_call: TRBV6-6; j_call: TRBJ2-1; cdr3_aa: CASSYPRGRLNEQFF
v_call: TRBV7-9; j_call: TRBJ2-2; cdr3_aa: CASSLVGGTANTGELFF
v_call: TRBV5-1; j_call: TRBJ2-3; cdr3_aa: CASSLRTDSTDTQYF
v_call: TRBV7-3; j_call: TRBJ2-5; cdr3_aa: CASSRAPGETQYF